The T cell receptor beta chain under discussion was sequenced for a study of T cells in Graves' hyperthyroidism and ophthalmopathy. It was RNA transcripts that yielded the amplified TCR beta CDR3 regions. During a first-round RT-PCR of the TCR CDR3, the HTBI primer set was used. In TCRdb, the multiplex PCR reads were re-called with MiXCR into one record per CDR3 protein. The table includes 300,000 to 350,000 distinct CDR3 sequences, about a sixth detected once. In germline, CDR1 is MNHNS, CDR2 SASEGT. The CDR3 covers 13 residues. The ends were cut back, 10 bases at V and 7 bases at J, with 14 bases in the middle.

The sequence was collected from a woman between 35 and 50 years old with Graves' ophthalmopathy. The sequencing sample was made of blood. The rearrangement links TRBV6-1 to TRBJ1-6; D is possibly TRBD1 (6 bases). The CDR3 sequence: CATSDRSNSPLHF. CDR3 nucleotide sequence: TGTGCCACCAGCGACAGGTCGAATTCACCCCTCCACTTT.